The present T cell receptor (beta chain) was sequenced within a study of early T cells in non-severe SARS-CoV-2 infection (dated by TCRdb to the early 2020s). About the full investigation: Because TCR sequencing relied on bulk RNA taken from unsorted whole blood, pairing of alpha and beta chains was not possible. Overall results and qualifications from the work: Matching against VDJdb was skewed toward anti-spike CD8 responses, likely underestimated virus-specific expansions, and missed private and CD4 specificities.

A distance of 11 bases separates the germline ends of V and J, which lose 1 base and 2 bases respectively. Measured from the cysteine to the phenylalanine, the CDR3 is 14 residues long. The kept DNA is CDR3 alone, 42 bases in frame from the first base. CDR1 is given as DFQATT and CDR2 as SNEGSKA, both from the germline V gene (reference sequence). A case-control design nested within a healthcare worker cohort in London, UK, was used, with weekly nasopharyngeal swab PCR tests and blood sampling performed. Healthcare workers were enrolled in the week of the UK lockdown, from 23 to 31 March 2020, and were followed every week for up to roughly 15 weeks. Receptor libraries were prepared by 5' RACE. The listed sequencing device is NextSeq 500. The TCR library protocol attached unique molecular identifiers to individual cDNA molecules to correct for sequencing error and PCR bias. TCR alpha and beta chains were both sequenced, and the abundances of alpha and beta sequences in each sample were closely correlated with each other. Concerning the study's data processing: V gene, J gene and CDR3 annotation of TCR sequences was performed with Decombinator V4. TCRs were defined as expanded if a significant change between any two time points was detected under a Poisson model with p below 0.0001. TCR abundances were normalised to the total number of TCRs sequenced in each sample and reported as counts per million. MAIT TCRs were defined by TRAV1-2 paired with TRAJ12, TRAJ20 or TRAJ33, and iNKT TCRs by TRAV10 paired with TRAJ18. VDJdb, accessed on 1 November 2021, was searched for TCRs annotated for CMV, EBV and SARS-CoV-2, and TCRs annotated for more than one antigen were excluded. TCRdb reran the public reads through fastp at Q25 and MiXCR, keeping productive beta chains. Records with the same CDR3 protein are collapsed into one entry carrying the most frequent genes and DNA. It is TCRdb's table, rather than the study itself, that gives the V and J calls and clone size. In all, the sample holds about 47,000 distinct CDR3 sequences, and 11% of those were seen once. The ten largest clonotypes hold approximately 13% of the sample.

Turning to this clonotype: Its target antigen remains unknown. No base quality information exists; no much larger clone differs at one position.

The material sequenced was whole blood. The TCR comes from an adult who was a healthcare worker with PCR-confirmed SARS-CoV-2 infection or an uninfected control (not recorded which). The chain is encoded by TRBV20-1 joined to TRBJ2-5, and the D gene may be TRBD1, 6 bases matching. CDR3 protein: CSARAQGPQETQYF. The DNA reads TGCAGTGCTAGAGCACAGGGACCTCAAGAGACCCAGTACTTC.